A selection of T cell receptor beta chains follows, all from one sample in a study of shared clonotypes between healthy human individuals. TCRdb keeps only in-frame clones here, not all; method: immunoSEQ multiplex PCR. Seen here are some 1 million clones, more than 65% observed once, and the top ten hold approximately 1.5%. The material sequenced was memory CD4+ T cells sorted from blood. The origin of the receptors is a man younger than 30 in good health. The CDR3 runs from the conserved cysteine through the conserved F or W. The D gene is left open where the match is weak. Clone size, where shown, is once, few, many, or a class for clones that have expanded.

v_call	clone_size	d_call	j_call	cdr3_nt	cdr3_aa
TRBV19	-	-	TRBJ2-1	TGTGCCAGTAGTATTGAGGGAGCCACCTACAATGAGCAGTTCTTC	CASSIEGATYNEQFF
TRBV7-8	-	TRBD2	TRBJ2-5	TGTGCCAGCAGGCCTAAGCGGGGGGTCGGAGAGACCCAGTACTTC	CASRPKRGVGETQYF
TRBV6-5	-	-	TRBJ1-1	TGTGCCAGCAGTTACTCTAGGGACGGGAACACTGAAGCTTTCTTT	CASSYSRDGNTEAFF
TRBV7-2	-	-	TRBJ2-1	TGTGCCAGCAGCACACAGGGAGGATCCTACAATGAGCAGTTCTTC	CASSTQGGSYNEQFF
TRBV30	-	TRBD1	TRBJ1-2	TGTGCCTGGGGATCAGGGGGCAACTATGGCTACACCTTC	CAWGSGGNYGYTF
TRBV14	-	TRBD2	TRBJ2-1	TGTGCCAGCAGACGAACTAGCGGGAGCCACAATGAGCAGTTCTTC	CASRRTSGSHNEQFF
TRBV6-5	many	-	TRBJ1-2	TGTGCCAGCAGTCCCTCAGGGGACTTCTATGGCTACACCTTC	CASSPSGDFYGYTF
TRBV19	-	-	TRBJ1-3	TGTGCCAGTCGGGACGTCGACACCATATATTTT	CASRDVDTIYF
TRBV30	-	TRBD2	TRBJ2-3	TGTGCCTGGAGTGTAAACCTAGCGGGGGCCAAGGATACGCAGTATTTT	CAWSVNLAGAKDTQYF
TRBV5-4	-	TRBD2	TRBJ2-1	TGTGCCAGCAGCCCAGGAAGCGGGGGGATTTACAATGAGCAGTTCTTC	CASSPGSGGIYNEQFF
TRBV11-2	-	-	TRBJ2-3	TGTGCCAGCAGCTTAGGGGAGCTGATTGGGTTGACAGATACGCAGTATTTT	CASSLGELIGLTDTQYF
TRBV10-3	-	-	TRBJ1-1	TGTGCCATCGGATCAATGGGGGGGAACACTGAAGCTTTCTTT	CAIGSMGGNTEAFF
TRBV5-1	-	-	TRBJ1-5	TGCGCCAGCAGCCCCGGCCCGGGCAATCAGCCCCAGCATTTT	CASSPGPGNQPQHF
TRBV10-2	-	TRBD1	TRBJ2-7	TGCGCCAGCAGTCGACAGGGCACCCTCGAGCAGTACTTC	CASSRQGTLEQYF
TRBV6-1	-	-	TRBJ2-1	TGTGCCAGCAGTGAAGTTAGCCGGCTCTTCTTC	CASSEVSRLFF
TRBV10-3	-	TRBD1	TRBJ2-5	TGTGCCATAGGACAGGGCGGTGGTGTGACCCAGTACTTC	CAIGQGGGVTQYF
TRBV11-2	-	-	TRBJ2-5	TGTGCCAGCAGCGGCCGAGGGAGCCAAGAGACCCAGTACTTC	CASSGRGSQETQYF
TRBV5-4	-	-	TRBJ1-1	TGTGCCAGCAGGGGTCCAGGGCTTAACACTGAAGCTTTCTTT	CASRGPGLNTEAFF
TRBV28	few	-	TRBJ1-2	TGTGCCAGCACCACTTCCCACCACGCGGGCTACACCTTC	CASTTSHHAGYTF
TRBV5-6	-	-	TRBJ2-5	TGTGCCAGCAGCATTCTCCAAGAGACCCAGTACTTC	CASSILQETQYF
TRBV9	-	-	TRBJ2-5	TGTGCCAGCAGCGTAGAAGGTAGTCAGACCCAGTACTTC	CASSVEGSQTQYF
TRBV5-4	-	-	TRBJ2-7	TGTGCCAGCAGCCCCGGGACTGTCCTAGCCTACGAGCAGTACTTC	CASSPGTVLAYEQYF
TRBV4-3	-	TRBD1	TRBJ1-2	TGCGCCAGCAGCCGGGGGGGACAGGAAACCTATGGCTACACCTTC	CASSRGGQETYGYTF
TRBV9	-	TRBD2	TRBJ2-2	TGTGCCAGCAGCGTAACGGCGGGAGGAGGGACCGGGGAGCTGTTTTTT	CASSVTAGGGTGELFF
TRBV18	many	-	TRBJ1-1	TGTGCCAGCTCACCATCGGACGGGAACACTGAAGCTTTCTTT	CASSPSDGNTEAFF
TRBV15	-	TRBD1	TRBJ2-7	TGTGCCACCAGCAGGGGGACAGGTGCCTACGAGCAGTACTTC	CATSRGTGAYEQYF
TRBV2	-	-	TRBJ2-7	TGTGCCAGCAGCTTGAGGGTTTACGAGCAGTACTTC	CASSLRVYEQYF
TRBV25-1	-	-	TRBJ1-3	TGTGCCAGCAGTGGGTTTGGGGAGGGAAACACCATATATTTT	CASSGFGEGNTIYF
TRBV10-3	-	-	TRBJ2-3	TGTGCCATCAGTGGGTCCTACACGGGGGATACGCAGTATTTT	CAISGSYTGDTQYF
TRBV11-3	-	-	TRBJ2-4	TGTGCCAGCAGCTTGGGCGGCAAAAACATTCAGTACTTC	CASSLGGKNIQYF
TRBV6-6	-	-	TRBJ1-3	TGTGCCAGCAGTTCGGCCGGAAACACCATATATTTT	CASSSAGNTIYF